Sequencing of this T cell receptor (beta chain) was carried out in a study of response to subunit inactivated influenza vaccine. Whole-study findings and limits: New T cells are recruited in small numbers by each seasonal influenza vaccination, according to the authors' suggestion.

Germline CDR1 and CDR2: SGHRS and YFSETQ. The V gene end was trimmed by 3 bases and the J gene end by 4 bases; junction bases not matched to a gene: 9. The CDR3 is 15 residues long. One entry per CDR3 protein, called by TCRdb with MiXCR from the RT-PCR reads. The repertoire holds more than 550,000 distinct CDR3 sequences, with 11% as singletons. For this clonotype: The antigen is unknown.

The sample was also linked to a second study, of T cells expressing NK-cell markers. From that second work: UMI-tagged 5'RACE template switching yielded the TCR beta cDNA. The eight sequenced donors comprised seven who were HCMV-seropositive and one who was seronegative.

The starting material was PBMCs from blood, obtained on the day of vaccination. The genes are TRBV5-1 and TRBJ2-5; 7 bases map to TRBD2. The receptor was isolated from a man in his fifties who received an inactivated influenza vaccine. The CDR3 DNA reads TGCGCCAGCAGCTCCCTCCGCGGGAGATTAGAGACCCAGTACTTC. Its translation is CASSSLRGRLETQYF.